The present entry profiles one T cell receptor (beta chain) with its context. This clonotype was detected many times. This receptor's antigen is unknown. The sample holds no much larger clone one base away, and base qualities are not on file. The source of the sample is a study of CD8 T cells in ankylosing spondylitis (dated by TCRdb to about 2017). In terms of the full investigation: To find TCR variants linked to disease, the study profiled T cell receptor beta repertoires in ankylosing spondylitis patients and healthy donors. The whole study cohort included under 140 healthy donors and 25 ankylosing spondylitis patients. Samples of peripheral blood were taken, and for ankylosing spondylitis patients, synovial fluid was collected as well. The study at large found these results: Blood from ankylosing spondylitis patients appeared to be characterized by a TCR beta motif composed of about 8 highly homologous amino acid variants. A CD8+ phenotype was shown by the disease-linked clones, which were found at relatively low frequencies in peripheral blood. The disease-linked clones were reported as significantly enriched in matched synovial fluid samples from ankylosing spondylitis patients. Some motif variants were previously reported in synovial fluid and blood of reactive arthritis patients, suggesting common disease-initiation mechanisms.

Instrument on record: Illumina HiSeq 2500. Quantitative 5'-RACE with molecular barcodes was used to prepare TCR beta libraries. Per the authors' processing: A new computational method, built on a probabilistic model of VDJ rearrangement, was used to identify disease-linked TCR variants. TCRdb took the public reads, trimmed them with fastp at Q25, ran MiXCR for clone calling and kept in-frame beta chains. Each record represents a unique CDR3 protein, reported with the most common genes and DNA among its rows. The V and J calls come from TCRdb's annotation, not from the publication. The sample contains more than 150,000 distinct CDR3 sequences, 10% to 15% of them found a single time. The ten largest clones add up to 9.5% to 12% of the sample. The CDR3 goes from the cysteine to the phenylalanine over 15 residues. The read is trimmed to its CDR3 DNA, 45 bases read in frame from base 1. From a lookup of the germline V gene, CDR1 and CDR2 are SNHLY and FYNNEI. V lost 3 bases and J lost 2 bases; the stretch between them is 13 bases long.

The sequence joins TRBV2 to TRBJ1-1, with TRBD1 as a weak D call on 5 bases. Sequenced input: blood, either unsorted or a sorted T cell fraction (not recorded which). The clonotype comes from a female donor with ankylosing spondylitis or in good health (not recorded which). The CDR3 region has the sequence CASSEMLDTNTEAFF. Read as DNA, the sequence is TGTGCCAGCAGTGAGATGTTGGACACTAACACTGAAGCTTTCTTT.